One and the same sample provided the 20 T cell receptor beta chains below, sequenced in a study of blood T cells in healthy people across ages. Primers used in a second PCR of about 6 to 11 cycles were a sample-barcoded 5' primer and a J-beta primer mix. TCRdb re-called the 5' RACE reads with MiXCR, one entry per CDR3 protein. This table has around 800,000 distinct CDR3 sequences, around half appearing once. Sequenced material: blood. The receptors originated from an elderly man in good health.

This clonotype was picked up a small number of times. This chain joins TRBV10-3 and TRBJ2-7, with 8 nucleotides matching TRBD2. The end of the DNA aligns better with TRBJ2-5, so the J call may be wrong. CDR1 and CDR2 (germline): ENHRY, SYGVKD. The CDR3 totals 16 residues. CDR3 DNA sequence: TGTGCCATCAGTGAGCGGCTCCCGGGAGGGCGGGAGACCCAGTACTTC. It specifies CAISERLPGGRETQYF.

The V call is TRBV6-2 or TRBV6-3, the J call TRBJ1-2, with TRBD1 matching 8 bases. CDR3 size: 15 residues. Trimming took 5 bases from V and 1 from J; bases not matched to a gene: 6. From germline, CDR1 is MNHEY and CDR2 SVGEGT. The CDR3 region is CASSGRDRSNYGYTF. Written as DNA, the CDR3 is TGTGCCAGCAGTGGCCGGGACAGGAGTAACTATGGCTACACCTTC.

This clonotype appeared a few times. The chain links TRBV20-1 to TRBJ1-5; a possible D gene is TRBD1 (6 bases). V was cut by 4 bases and J by 4 bases, with 20 bases left in between. Germline V gene lookup returns CDR1 DFQATT and CDR2 SNEGSKA (reference sequence). This CDR3 region has 16 residues. This CDR3 is CSATAGGLLNNQPQHF. The CDR3 DNA reads TGCAGTGCTACGGCCGGGGGGCTCTTAAATAATCAGCCCCAGCATTTT.

The chain is built from TRBV28 and TRBJ2-3; 7 positions agree with TRBD1. The CDR3 is 14 amino acids. CDR1 MDHEN and CDR2 SYDVKM come from the germline V gene. J gave up 0 bases and V 8 bases, and 5 bases lay outside the gene matches. The CDR3 spells CASRGTASTDTQYF. CDR3 in DNA: TGTGCCAGCCGAGGGACAGCAAGCACAGATACGCAGTATTTT.

The chain carries TRBV20-1 and TRBJ1-5; the D is unclear. The CDR3 has 14 amino acids. CDR1 and CDR2 (germline): DFQATT, SNEGSKA (reference sequence). Here the CDR3 reads CSAPDRLANQPQHF. The CDR3 DNA is TGCAGCGCTCCGGACCGATTAGCCAATCAGCCCCAGCATTTT.

This clonotype has a count of ten or more. The V call is TRBV10-3, the J call TRBJ2-7, with TRBD2 matching over 14 bases. V shed 6 bases and J 7 bases; nucleotides not matched to a gene: 5. There are 14 residues in the CDR3. CDR1 is ENHRY and CDR2 is SYGVKD in the germline V gene. CDR3 loop: CAIRGLAGVGEQYF. The CDR3, as DNA: TGTGCCATCAGGGGACTAGCGGGAGTGGGGGAGCAGTACTTC.

The V gene is TRBV4-3, the J gene TRBJ2-3; 7 nucleotides agree with TRBD1. This CDR3 is 15 amino acids long. The V gene end was trimmed by 1 base and the J gene end by 5 bases; junction bases not matched to a gene: 6. In germline, CDR1 is LGHNA, CDR2 YSLEER. CDR3 amino acids: CASSQVYRGGDTQYF. The CDR3 nucleotides are TGCGCCAGCAGCCAAGTTTACAGGGGTGGAGATACGCAGTATTTT.

CDR3 nucleotides: TGTGCCAGCCAGGACAGCCTGGAGACCCAGTACTTC. It translates to CASQDSLETQYF. This chain connects TRBV6-6 to TRBJ2-5; a weak D match, TRBD1 (6 bases). This CDR3 spans 12 amino acids. V was clipped by 8 bases and J by 5 bases, with 12 bases between them. Germline CDR1 reads MNHNY; CDR2 reads SVGAGI (reference sequence).

The gene calls are TRBV5-1 and TRBJ2-7, with D uncertain. This CDR3 comprises 13 residues. CDR1 is SGHRS, CDR2 YFSETQ, per germline. V was pared by 1 base and J by 4 bases, with 9 bases between. The CDR3 region is CASSLNPPYEQYF. In DNA, the CDR3 is TGCGCCAGCAGCTTGAATCCTCCTTACGAGCAGTACTTC.

The chain is built from TRBV2 and TRBJ1-5; D is unclear. Deletions cut 6 bases from V and 7 bases from J, with 10 bases between. This CDR3 spans 12 amino acids. Germline CDR1 and CDR2: SNHLY and FYNNEI. CDR3 loop: CASRLPGQPQHF. For the CDR3, the DNA is TGTGCCAGCAGATTGCCCGGGCAGCCCCAGCATTTT.

This chain connects TRBV3-1 to TRBJ1-1; D gene ambiguous. With 4 bases removed from V and 2 bases from J, the gap between germline ends came to 17 bases. The CDR3 is 16 amino acids. Germline V gene data show CDR1 as LGHDT and CDR2 as YNNKEL (reference sequence). DNA for the CDR3: TGTGCCAGCAGCCGGCGCCTTACCGGATTCAACACTGAAGCTTTCTTT. This gives the protein CASSRRLTGFNTEAFF.

The chain combines TRBV28 with TRBJ2-1, with D tentatively TRBD2 (6 bases). The germline gives CDR1 MDHEN, CDR2 SYDVKM. Trimming pared 3 bases from V and 13 bases from J, leaving 13 bases between. This CDR3 is 12 amino acids long. The DNA of the CDR3 is TGTGCCAGCAGTTTTTTATCCGGGGGACAGTTCTTC. Translation: CASSFLSGGQFF.

The rearrangement links TRBV9 to TRBJ1-6; D is ambiguous. The germline V gene encodes CDR1 SGDLS and CDR2 YYNGEE. V was clipped by 0 bases and J by 9 bases, with 19 bases between them. The CDR3 sequence is 17 residues long. The CDR3 loop reads CASSVGGSGYSGSPLHF. The DNA of the CDR3 is TGTGCCAGCAGCGTAGGGGGTAGCGGATATTCGGGTTCACCCCTCCACTTT. Drawing the rest from reference TRBV9 and TRBJ1-6, the complete variable domain is DSGVTQTPKHLITATGQRVTLRCSPRSGDLSVYWYQQSLDQGLQFLIQYYNGEERAKGNILERFSAQQFPDLHSELNLSSLELGDSALYFCASSVGGSGYSGSPLHFGNGTRLTVT.

This chain connects TRBV2 to TRBJ2-2; D gene ambiguous. There are 15 residues in the CDR3. Germline CDR1 is SNHLY and CDR2 is FYNNEI. V lost 2 bases to trimming and J lost 0 bases, with 7 bases between them. The CDR3 DNA is TGTGCCAGCAGTGAATTTAGGACGAACACCGGGGAGCTGTTTTTT. Its protein is CASSEFRTNTGELFF. Filled out from reference TRBV2 and TRBJ2-2, the complete variable domain reads EPEVTQTPSHQVTQMGQEVILRCVPISNHLYFYWYRQILGQKVEFLVSFYNNEISEKSEIFDDQFSVERPDGSNFTLKIRSTKLEDSAMYFCASSEFRTNTGELFFGEGSRLTVL.

Only a few counts were recorded for this clonotype. The chain is built from TRBV12-3 or TRBV12-4 and TRBJ1-5; 9 bases are shared with TRBD1. This CDR3 region has 15 residues. V shed 6 bases and J 10 bases; nucleotides not matched to a gene: 13. The DNA of the CDR3 is TGTGCCAGCAGCCCAGGACAGGGGAGAATCAACCCCCAGCATTTT. Its translation is CASSPGQGRINPQHF.

The CDR3 sequence is CASSQDSSPSSYEQYF. The CDR3 nucleotides are TGCGCCAGCAGCCAAGATTCCAGCCCTAGCTCCTACGAGCAGTACTTC. V usage is TRBV4-1 and J usage is TRBJ2-7; D unclear. The CDR3 is made up of 16 amino acids. Germline V gives CDR1 MGHRA, CDR2 YSYEKL. Deletions cut 0 bases from V and 0 bases from J, with 12 bases between.

The chain has TRBV20-1 and TRBJ2-7; 9 bases are a match to TRBD1. The germline V gene encodes CDR1 DFQATT and CDR2 SNEGSKA (reference sequence). The CDR3 covers 15 residues. The J segment lost 1 base and the V segment lost 0 bases, leaving 4 bases of the junction unmatched. CDR3 in DNA: TGCAGTGCTAGAGATCCGGGACAGGGTTCCTACGAGCAGTACTTC. Amino acid sequence: CSARDPGQGSYEQYF.

The V call is TRBV10-2, the J call TRBJ2-3; 13 bases map to TRBD2. After removal of 4 bases from V and 14 bases from J, the junction contained 18 bases not matched to a gene. Looked up from germline, CDR1 is WSHSY and CDR2 is SAAADI. The CDR3 extends over 17 amino acids. DNA of the CDR3: TGCGCCAGCAGTGTTAGGCCCACTAGCGGGAGGGGCAGATACGCGTATTTT. Encoded protein: CASSVRPTSGRGRYAYF.

This clonotype was seen more than once but under ten times. The chain links TRBV25-1 to TRBJ2-7; possibly TRBD1 or TRBD2 for D (6 bases each). The V gene's germline CDR1 is MGHDK and CDR2 SYGVNS. The CDR3 has 13 residues. V shed 4 bases and J shed 4 bases, with 11 bases lying between them. CDR3 amino acids: CASSGGTRYEQYF. DNA for the CDR3: TGTGCCAGCAGTGGCGGGACAAGATACGAGCAGTACTTC.

This chain links TRBV29-1 with TRBJ2-5; a possible D gene is TRBD2 (6 bases). The V end was cut by 6 bases, the J end by 4 bases, with 18 bases between. The CDR3 totals 14 residues. Germline V gene sequence: CDR1 SQVTM, CDR2 ANQGSEA. The DNA for the CDR3 is TGCAGCGTCAAAAAAAGGAGGGGAGGAGAGACCCAGTACTTC. Protein sequence: CSVKKRRGGETQYF.